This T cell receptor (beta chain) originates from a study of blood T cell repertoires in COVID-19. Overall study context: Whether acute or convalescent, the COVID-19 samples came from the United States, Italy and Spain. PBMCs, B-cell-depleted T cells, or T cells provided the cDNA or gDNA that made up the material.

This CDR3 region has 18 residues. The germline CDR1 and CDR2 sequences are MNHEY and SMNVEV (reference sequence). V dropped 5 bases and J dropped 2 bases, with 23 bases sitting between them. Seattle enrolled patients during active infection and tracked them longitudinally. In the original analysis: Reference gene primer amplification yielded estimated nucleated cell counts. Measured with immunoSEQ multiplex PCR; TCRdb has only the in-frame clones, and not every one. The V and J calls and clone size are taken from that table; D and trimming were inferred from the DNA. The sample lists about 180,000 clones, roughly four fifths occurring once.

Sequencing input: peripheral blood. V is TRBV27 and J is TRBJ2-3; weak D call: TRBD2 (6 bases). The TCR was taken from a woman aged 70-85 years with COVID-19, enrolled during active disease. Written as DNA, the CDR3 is TGTGCCAGCAGTCCACGGGTCACGGGGAGGCGCGCCACAGATACGCAGTATTTT. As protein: CASSPRVTGRRATDTQYF.